This TCR beta chain was sequenced during a study of T cells in women clearing cervical HPV infection. Study details: Case blood was drawn a median approximately 150 days after lesion detection.

Regarding this clone: Its antigen is currently unknown. The read ends 3 residues before the CDR3 terminus; that terminus is restored from the germline J gene.

Study results and caveats: T-cell numbers per sample were unknown and may explain richness differences.

The method was immunoSEQ multiplex PCR; TCRdb's version includes in-frame clones alone and lacks a portion of them. The sample table sets out around 31,000 clones. V shed 4 bases and J 3 bases; nucleotides not matched to a gene: 2. Germline loops: CDR1 ENHRY, CDR2 SYGVKD. The CDR3 covers 14 residues. The J gene is TRBJ2-3, the V gene TRBV10-3; 9 positions agree with TRBD2. This sequence originates from a woman aged 18-69 years with a cervical HPV16 infection that either progressed to CIN3+ or cleared (not recorded which). The sample consisted of blood buffy coat. CDR3 residues: CAISASGVTDTQYF. The CDR3 DNA, read in part, is TGTGCCATCAGTGCTAGCGGGGTAACAGATACG.